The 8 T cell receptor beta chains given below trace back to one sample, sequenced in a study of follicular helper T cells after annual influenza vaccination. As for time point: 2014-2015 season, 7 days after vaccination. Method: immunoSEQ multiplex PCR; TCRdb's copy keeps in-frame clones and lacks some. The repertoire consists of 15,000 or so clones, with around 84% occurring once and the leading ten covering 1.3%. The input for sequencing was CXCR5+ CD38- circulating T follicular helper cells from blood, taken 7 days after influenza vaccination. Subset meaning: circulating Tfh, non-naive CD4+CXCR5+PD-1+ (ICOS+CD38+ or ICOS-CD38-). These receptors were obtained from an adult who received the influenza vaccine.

The CDR3 DNA follows: TGTGCCAGCAGCGTAACACCGGGACAGGGGCTGAACACTGAAGCTTTCTTT. Its translation: CASSVTPGQGLNTEAFF. V usage is TRBV9 and J usage is TRBJ1-1; 10 bases align to TRBD1. Germline-derived CDR1 and CDR2 are SGDLS and YYNGEE. The CDR3 extends over 17 amino acids. V was clipped by 1 base and J by 0 bases; unmatched bases: 6.

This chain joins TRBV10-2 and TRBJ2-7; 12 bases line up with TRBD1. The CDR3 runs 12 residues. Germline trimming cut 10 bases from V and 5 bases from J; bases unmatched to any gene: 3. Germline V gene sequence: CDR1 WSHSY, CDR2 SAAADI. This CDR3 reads CAMGQGANEQYF. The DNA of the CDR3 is TGCGCCATGGGACAGGGGGCTAACGAGCAGTACTTC.

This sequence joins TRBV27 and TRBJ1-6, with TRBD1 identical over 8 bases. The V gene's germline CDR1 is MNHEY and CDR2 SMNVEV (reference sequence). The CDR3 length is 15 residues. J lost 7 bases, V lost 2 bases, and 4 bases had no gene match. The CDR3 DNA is TGTGCCAGCAGTTTAAGACAGGGGAAGAATTCACCCCTCCACTTT. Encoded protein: CASSLRQGKNSPLHF.

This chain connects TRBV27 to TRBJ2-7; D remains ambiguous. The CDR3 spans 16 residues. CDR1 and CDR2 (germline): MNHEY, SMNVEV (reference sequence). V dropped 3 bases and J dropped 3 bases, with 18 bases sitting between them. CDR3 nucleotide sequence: TGTGCCAGCAGTTTCTCCTCGCGGAAGGAGATCTACGAGCAGTACTTC. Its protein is CASSFSSRKEIYEQYF.

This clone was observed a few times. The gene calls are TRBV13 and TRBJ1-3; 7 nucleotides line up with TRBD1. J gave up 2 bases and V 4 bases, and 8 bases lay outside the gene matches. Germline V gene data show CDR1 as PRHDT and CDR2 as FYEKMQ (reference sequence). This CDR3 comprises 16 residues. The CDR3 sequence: CASSWGAGQTGNTIYF. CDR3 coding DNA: TGTGCCAGCAGCTGGGGGGCGGGACAGACTGGAAACACCATATATTTT.

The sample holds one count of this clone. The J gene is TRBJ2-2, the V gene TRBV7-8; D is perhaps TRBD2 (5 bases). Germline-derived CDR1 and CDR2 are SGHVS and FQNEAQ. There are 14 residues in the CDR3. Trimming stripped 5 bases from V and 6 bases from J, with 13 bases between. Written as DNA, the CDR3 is TGTGCCAGCAGCCCGCGGCGAGCGGCCGGGGAGCTGTTTTTT. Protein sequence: CASSPRRAAGELFF.

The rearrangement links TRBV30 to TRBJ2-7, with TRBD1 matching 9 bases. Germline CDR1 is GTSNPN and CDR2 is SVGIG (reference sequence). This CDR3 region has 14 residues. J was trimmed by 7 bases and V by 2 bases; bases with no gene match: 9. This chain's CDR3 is CAWSTGTGSDEQYF. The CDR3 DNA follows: TGTGCCTGGAGTACCGGGACAGGGTCGGATGAGCAGTACTTC.

Here the CDR3 reads CASSQGPHEQYF. The CDR3 nucleotides are TGTGCCAGCAGCCAAGGGCCCCACGAGCAGTACTTC. The V and J genes are TRBV4-2 and TRBJ2-7; D unclear. The V end was cut by 1 base, the J end by 5 bases, with 6 bases between. In germline, CDR1 is LGHNA, CDR2 YNFKEQ. The CDR3 consists of 12 residues.